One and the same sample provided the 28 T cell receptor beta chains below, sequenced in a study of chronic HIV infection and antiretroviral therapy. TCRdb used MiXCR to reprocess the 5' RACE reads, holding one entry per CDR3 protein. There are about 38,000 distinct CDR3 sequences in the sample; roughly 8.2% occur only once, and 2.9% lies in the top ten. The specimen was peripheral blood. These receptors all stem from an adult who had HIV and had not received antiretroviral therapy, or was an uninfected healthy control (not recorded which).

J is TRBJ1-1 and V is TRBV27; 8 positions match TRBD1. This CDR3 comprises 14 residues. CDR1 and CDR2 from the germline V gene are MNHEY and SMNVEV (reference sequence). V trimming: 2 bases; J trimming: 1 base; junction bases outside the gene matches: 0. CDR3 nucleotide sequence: TGTGCCAGCAGTTTAGGGACAGGGAACACTGAAGCTTTCTTT. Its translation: CASSLGTGNTEAFF.

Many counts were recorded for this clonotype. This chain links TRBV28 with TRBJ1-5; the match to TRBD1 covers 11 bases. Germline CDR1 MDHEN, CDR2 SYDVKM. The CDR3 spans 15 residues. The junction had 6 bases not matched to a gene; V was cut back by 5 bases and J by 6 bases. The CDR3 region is CASSEDRGPVQPQHF. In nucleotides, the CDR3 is TGTGCCAGCAGTGAGGACAGGGGGCCCGTTCAGCCCCAGCATTTT.

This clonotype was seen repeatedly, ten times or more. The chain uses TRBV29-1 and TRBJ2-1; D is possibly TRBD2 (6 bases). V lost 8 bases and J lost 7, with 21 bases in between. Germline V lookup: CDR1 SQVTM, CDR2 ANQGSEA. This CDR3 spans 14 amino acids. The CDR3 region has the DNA TGCAGCACTAACGACGGGGGAATGGGGAATGAGCAGTTCTTC. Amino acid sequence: CSTNDGGMGNEQFF.

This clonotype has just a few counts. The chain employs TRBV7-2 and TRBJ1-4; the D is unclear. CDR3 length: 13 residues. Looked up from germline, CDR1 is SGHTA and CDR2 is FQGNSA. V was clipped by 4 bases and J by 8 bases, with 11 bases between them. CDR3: CASSSGGGEKLFF. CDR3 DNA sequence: TGTGCCAGCAGCTCCGGCGGCGGCGAAAAACTGTTTTTT.

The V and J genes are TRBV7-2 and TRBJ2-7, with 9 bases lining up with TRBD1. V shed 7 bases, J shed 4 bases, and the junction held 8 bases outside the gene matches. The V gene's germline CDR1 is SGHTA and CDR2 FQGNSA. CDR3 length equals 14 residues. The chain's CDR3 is CASTGQGSVYEQYF. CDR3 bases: TGTGCCAGCACCGGACAGGGGAGCGTGTACGAGCAGTACTTC.

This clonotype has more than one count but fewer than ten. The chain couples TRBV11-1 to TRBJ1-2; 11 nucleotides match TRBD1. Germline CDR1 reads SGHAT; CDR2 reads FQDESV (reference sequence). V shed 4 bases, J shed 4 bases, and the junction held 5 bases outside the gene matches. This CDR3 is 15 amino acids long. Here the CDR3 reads CASSWTGGDGYGYTF. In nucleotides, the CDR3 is TGTGCCAGCAGCTGGACAGGGGGCGACGGCTATGGCTACACCTTC. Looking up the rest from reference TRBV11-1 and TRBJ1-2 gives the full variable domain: EAEVAQSPRYKITEKSQAVAFWCDPISGHATLYWYRQILGQGPELLVQFQDESVVDDSQLPKDRFSAERLKGVDSTLKIQPAELGDSAMYLCASSWTGGDGYGYTFGSGTRLTVV.

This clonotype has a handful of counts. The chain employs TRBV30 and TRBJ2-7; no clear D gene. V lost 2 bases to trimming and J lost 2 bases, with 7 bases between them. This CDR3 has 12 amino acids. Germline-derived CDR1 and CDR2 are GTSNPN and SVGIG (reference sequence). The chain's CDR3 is CAWSPGPYEQYF. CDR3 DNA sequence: TGTGCCTGGAGTCCCGGACCCTACGAGCAGTACTTC.

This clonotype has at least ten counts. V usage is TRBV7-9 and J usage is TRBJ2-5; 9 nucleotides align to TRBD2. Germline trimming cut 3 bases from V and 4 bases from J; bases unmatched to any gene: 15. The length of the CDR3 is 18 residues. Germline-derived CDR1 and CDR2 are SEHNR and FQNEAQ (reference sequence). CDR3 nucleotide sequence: TGTGCCAGCAGCTTCTATGTCGGCGGGGGGGTGACTGCAGAGACCCAGTACTTC. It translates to CASSFYVGGGVTAETQYF.

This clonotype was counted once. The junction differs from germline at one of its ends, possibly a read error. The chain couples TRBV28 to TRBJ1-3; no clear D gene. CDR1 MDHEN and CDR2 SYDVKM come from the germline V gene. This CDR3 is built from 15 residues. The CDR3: CASTDSSGFGNTVYF. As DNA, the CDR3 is TGTGCCAGCACCGACTCAAGCGGTTTTGGAAACACCGTATATTTT.

CDR3 sequence: CASSPRGGTDTQYF. CDR3 nucleotides: TGTGCCAGCAGCCCCAGGGGGGGTACAGATACGCAGTATTTT. This chain links TRBV7-9 with TRBJ2-3; either TRBD1 or TRBD2 may supply D (7 bases each). The CDR3 has 14 residues. V was shortened by 5 bases and J by 3 bases, with 12 bases between the two germline ends. Germline V lookup: CDR1 SEHNR, CDR2 FQNEAQ (reference sequence).

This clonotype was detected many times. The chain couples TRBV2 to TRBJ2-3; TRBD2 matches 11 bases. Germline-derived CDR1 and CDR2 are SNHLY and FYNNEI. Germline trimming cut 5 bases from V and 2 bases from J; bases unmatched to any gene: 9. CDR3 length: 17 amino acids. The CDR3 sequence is CASSLLPTSGVTDTQYF. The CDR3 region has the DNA TGTGCCAGCAGTCTTTTACCGACTAGCGGGGTCACAGATACGCAGTATTTT.

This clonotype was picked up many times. The CDR3 protein is CASNSPQFF. CDR3 DNA: TGTGCCAGCAACTCCCCACAGTTCTTC. This chain joins TRBV21-1 and TRBJ2-1; the D call in the table, TRBD2, was not verified against the DNA. TRBV21-1 is tagged as a pseudogene. This CDR3 region has 9 residues.

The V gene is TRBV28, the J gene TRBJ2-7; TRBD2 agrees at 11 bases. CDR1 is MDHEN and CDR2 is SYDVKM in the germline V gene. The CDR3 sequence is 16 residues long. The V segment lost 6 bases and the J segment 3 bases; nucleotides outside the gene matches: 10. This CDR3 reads CASRDPGTSGFYEQYF. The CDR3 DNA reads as TGTGCCAGCAGAGACCCCGGGACTAGCGGATTCTACGAGCAGTACTTC.

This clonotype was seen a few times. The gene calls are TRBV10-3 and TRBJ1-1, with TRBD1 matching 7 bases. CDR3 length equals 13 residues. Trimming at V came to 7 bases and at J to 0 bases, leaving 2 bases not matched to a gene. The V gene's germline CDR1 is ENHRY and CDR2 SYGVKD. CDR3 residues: CAIKGALNTEAFF. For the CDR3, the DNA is TGTGCCATCAAGGGGGCCTTGAACACTGAAGCTTTCTTT.

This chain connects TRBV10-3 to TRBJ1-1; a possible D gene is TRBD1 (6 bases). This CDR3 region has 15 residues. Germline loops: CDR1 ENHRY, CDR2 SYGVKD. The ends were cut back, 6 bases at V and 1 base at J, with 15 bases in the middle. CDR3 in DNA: TGTGCCATCAGACCCGGCCAGGGGCCGAACACTGAAGCTTTCTTT. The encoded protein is CAIRPGQGPNTEAFF.

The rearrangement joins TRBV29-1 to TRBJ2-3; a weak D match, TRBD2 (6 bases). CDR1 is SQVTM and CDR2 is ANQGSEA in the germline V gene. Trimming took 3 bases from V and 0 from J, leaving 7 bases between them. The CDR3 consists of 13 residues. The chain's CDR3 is CSVDGTSTDTQYF. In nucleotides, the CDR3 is TGCAGCGTTGACGGGACTAGCACAGATACGCAGTATTTT.

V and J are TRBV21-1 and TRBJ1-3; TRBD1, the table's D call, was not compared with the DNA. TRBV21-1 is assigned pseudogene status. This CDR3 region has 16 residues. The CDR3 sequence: CASMQRRADAGNTIYF. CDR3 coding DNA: TGTGCCAGCATGCAAAGAAGGGCGGACGCTGGAAACACCATATATTTT.

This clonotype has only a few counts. The chain's CDR3 is CAISESTGLGEKLFF. The CDR3 coding sequence is TGTGCCATCAGTGAGTCGACAGGCCTAGGGGAAAAACTGTTTTTT. The J gene is TRBJ1-4, the V gene TRBV10-3; D possibly corresponds to TRBD1 (6 bases). The V gene's germline CDR1 is ENHRY and CDR2 SYGVKD. Between the trimmed V and J ends, which lost 0 bases and 8 bases, there was a span of 13 bases. The CDR3 is made up of 15 amino acids.

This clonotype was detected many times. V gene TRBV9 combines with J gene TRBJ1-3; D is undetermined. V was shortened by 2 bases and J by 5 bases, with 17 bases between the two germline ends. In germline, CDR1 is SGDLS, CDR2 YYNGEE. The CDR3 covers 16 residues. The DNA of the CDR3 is TGTGCCAGCAGCGTCGGACCCGGACTAATGAGAAACACCATATATTTT. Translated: CASSVGPGLMRNTIYF.

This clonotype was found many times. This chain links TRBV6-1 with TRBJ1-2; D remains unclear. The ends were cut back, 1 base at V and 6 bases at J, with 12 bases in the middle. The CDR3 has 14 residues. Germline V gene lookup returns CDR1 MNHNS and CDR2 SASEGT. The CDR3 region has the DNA TGTGCCAGCAGTGAAGTTTTAGGTGGGGATGGCTACACCTTC. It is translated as CASSEVLGGDGYTF.

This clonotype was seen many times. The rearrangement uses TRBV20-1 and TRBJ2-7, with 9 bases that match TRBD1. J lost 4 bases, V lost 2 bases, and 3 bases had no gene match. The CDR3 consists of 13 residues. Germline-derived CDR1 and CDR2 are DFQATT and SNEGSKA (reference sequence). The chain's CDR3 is CSARTGGSYEQYF. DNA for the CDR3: TGCAGTGCTAGAACAGGGGGCTCGTACGAGCAGTACTTC.

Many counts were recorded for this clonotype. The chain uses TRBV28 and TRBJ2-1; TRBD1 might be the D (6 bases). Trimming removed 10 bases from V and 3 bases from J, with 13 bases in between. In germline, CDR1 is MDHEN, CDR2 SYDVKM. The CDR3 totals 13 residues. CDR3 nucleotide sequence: TGTGCCACTTTTGGACAGCTCTACAATGAGCAGTTCTTC. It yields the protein CATFGQLYNEQFF. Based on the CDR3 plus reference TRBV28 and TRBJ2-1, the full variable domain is DVKVTQSSRYLVKRTGEKVFLECVQDMDHENMFWYRQDPGLGLRLIYFSYDVKMKEKGDIPEGYSVSREKKERFSLILESASTNQTSMYLCATFGQLYNEQFFGPGTRLTVL.

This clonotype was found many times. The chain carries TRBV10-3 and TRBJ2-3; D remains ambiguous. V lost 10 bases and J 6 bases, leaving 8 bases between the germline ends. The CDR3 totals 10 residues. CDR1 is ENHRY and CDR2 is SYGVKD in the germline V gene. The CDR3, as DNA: TGTGCCACCTCCAACGATACGCAGTATTTT. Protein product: CATSNDTQYF.

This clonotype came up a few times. The CDR3 bases are TGCAGTGCTGGGGAAGACGGTGCCTACGAGCAGTACTTC. Translated: CSAGEDGAYEQYF. The genes are TRBV20-1 and TRBJ2-7; D remains unclear. The V gene lost 5 bases and the J gene lost 2 bases, with 13 bases spanning the gap. CDR3 length: 13 residues. Germline CDR1 reads DFQATT; CDR2 reads SNEGSKA (reference sequence).

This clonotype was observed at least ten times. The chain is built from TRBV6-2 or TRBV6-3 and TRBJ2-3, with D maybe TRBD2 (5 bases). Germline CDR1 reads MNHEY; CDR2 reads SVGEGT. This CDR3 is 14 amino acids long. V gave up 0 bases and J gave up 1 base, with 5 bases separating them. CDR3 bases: TGTGCCAGCAGTTACTCGGGAGGCACAGATACGCAGTATTTT. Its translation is CASSYSGGTDTQYF.

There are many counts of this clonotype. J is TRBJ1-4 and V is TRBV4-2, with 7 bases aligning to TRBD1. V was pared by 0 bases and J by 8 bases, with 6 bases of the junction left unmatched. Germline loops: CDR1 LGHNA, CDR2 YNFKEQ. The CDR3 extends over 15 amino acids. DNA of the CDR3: TGTGCCAGCAGCCAAGATAGGGGGCAGGGGGAAAAACTGTTTTTT. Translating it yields CASSQDRGQGEKLFF.

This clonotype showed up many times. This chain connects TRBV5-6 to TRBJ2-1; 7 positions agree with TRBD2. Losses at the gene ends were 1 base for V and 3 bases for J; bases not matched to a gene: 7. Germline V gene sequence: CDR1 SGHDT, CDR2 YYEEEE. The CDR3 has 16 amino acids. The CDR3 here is CASSLKLRGNYNEQFF. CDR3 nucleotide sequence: TGTGCCAGCAGCTTGAAGTTGCGGGGGAACTACAATGAGCAGTTCTTC.

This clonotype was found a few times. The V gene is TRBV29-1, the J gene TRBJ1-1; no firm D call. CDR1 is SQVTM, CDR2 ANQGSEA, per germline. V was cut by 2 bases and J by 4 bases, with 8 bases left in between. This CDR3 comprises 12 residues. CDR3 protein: CSVEPAGTEAFF. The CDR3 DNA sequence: TGCAGCGTTGAACCAGCTGGCACTGAAGCTTTCTTT.